This T cell receptor (beta chain) was documented in a study of blood T cell repertoires in COVID-19. The wider study: From the United States, Italy and Spain came samples of acute and convalescent COVID-19. T cells, B-cell-depleted T cells, or PBMCs supplied cDNA or gDNA.

The CDR3 sequence is 15 residues long. Germline trimming cut 3 bases from V and 5 bases from J; bases unmatched to any gene: 10. Germline V gene lookup returns CDR1 GTSNPN and CDR2 SVGIG (reference sequence). Using immunoSEQ multiplex PCR, the repertoire was profiled, and TCRdb retains in-frame clones only, with some absent. This table holds around 180,000 clones, approximately 87% found once. This receptor was obtained from a man between 65 and 79 years old with active or convalescent COVID-19. Source material: peripheral blood. This chain links TRBV30 with TRBJ2-1; 7 bases align to TRBD1. The CDR3, as DNA: TGTGCCTGGAGGGGTCCCGGGACAGCGAACAATGAGCAGTTCTTC. It encodes CAWRGPGTANNEQFF.